Listed here are 27 T cell receptor beta chains from one sample, sequenced in a study of blood T cell repertoires in COVID-19 (dated by TCRdb to the early 2020s). Library generation was performed with the immunoSEQ multiplex PCR assay. This immuneACCESS table, as held by TCRdb, lists in-frame sequences with V and J called but not all clones. Of the missing ones, under half trace to an unresolved V gene in checked studies; the others have no known cause. This sample has around 270,000 clones in its table, and about 85% of those were observed once. The top ten clones comprise 4% of the sample. Material: peripheral blood. The receptors originated from a man in his fifties or sixties who had recovered from COVID-19.

V is TRBV4-2 and J is TRBJ2-2; 9 nucleotides match TRBD2. This CDR3 has 16 residues. Germline values: CDR1 LGHNA, CDR2 YNFKEQ. J gave up 5 bases and V 3 bases, and 7 bases lay outside the gene matches. The CDR3 loop is CASSQAGGTRTGELFF. DNA of the CDR3: TGTGCCAGCAGCCAGGCGGGGGGGACGAGAACCGGGGAGCTGTTTTTT.

The gene calls are TRBV9 and TRBJ1-1; TRBD1 matches 8 bases. After removal of 4 bases from V and 5 bases from J, the junction contained 13 bases not matched to a gene. The germline gives CDR1 SGDLS, CDR2 YYNGEE. The CDR3 sequence is 16 residues long. The CDR3 DNA sequence: TGTGCCAGCAGCCCCCCTGGGACAGGTGGTAATACTGAAGCTTTCTTT. It yields the protein CASSPPGTGGNTEAFF.

In this sample, this clone turned up once. This sequence joins TRBV19 and TRBJ1-3; perhaps TRBD1 as D (6 bases). This CDR3 comprises 14 residues. The germline gives CDR1 LNHDA, CDR2 SQIVND (reference sequence). Between the trimmed V and J ends, which lost 5 bases and 7 bases, there was a span of 15 bases. The CDR3 DNA follows: TGTGCCAGTAGTCCACAGGGAACTCGGAACACCATATATTTT. It yields the protein CASSPQGTRNTIYF.

Comment on this clone: Other DNA sequences in the sample encode the same CDR3. The chain employs TRBV27 and TRBJ1-2; D is uncertain. The ends were cut back, 2 bases at V and 5 bases at J, with 6 bases in the middle. In germline, CDR1 is MNHEY, CDR2 SMNVEV (reference sequence). CDR3 size: 12 residues. This chain's CDR3 is CASSLAGYGYTF. The CDR3 coding sequence is TGTGCCAGCAGTTTAGCCGGGTATGGCTACACCTTC.

V usage is TRBV12-3 or TRBV12-4 and J usage is TRBJ1-6; D unclear. CDR3 length equals 12 residues. V was trimmed by 5 bases and J by 10 bases, leaving 9 bases between them. CDR3 DNA: TGTGCCAGCAGTCTTGGGCCATCACCCCTCCACTTT. Its translation is CASSLGPSPLHF.

The genes are TRBV7-2 and TRBJ1-5, with TRBD1 matching over 7 bases. The length of the CDR3 is 14 residues. The V and J ends lost 1 base and 6 bases, in that order; junction bases with no gene match: 3. Germline CDR1 and CDR2: SGHTA and FQGNSA. In nucleotides, the CDR3 is TGTGCCAGCAGCTTAGACACAGGGGTTCAGCCCCAGCATTTT. Translated: CASSLDTGVQPQHF.

The chain couples TRBV5-1 to TRBJ2-1; TRBD1 aligns across 9 bases. V was pared by 0 bases and J by 12 bases, with 7 bases of the junction left unmatched. The CDR3 extends over 14 amino acids. The germline V gene has CDR1 SGHRS and CDR2 YFSETQ. CDR3 bases: TGCGCCAGCAGCTTGGAGGGACAGGGAGCCGTGCAGTTCTTC. Translation gives CASSLEGQGAVQFF.

This clone was detected only once. This chain joins TRBV9 and TRBJ2-2; the D gene is possibly TRBD2 (5 bases). Trimming pared 2 bases from V and 2 bases from J, leaving 7 bases between. The CDR3 sequence is 14 residues long. Germline lookup yields CDR1 SGDLS and CDR2 YYNGEE. The CDR3 DNA sequence: TGTGCCAGCAGCGTCCGGGATAACACCGGGGAGCTGTTTTTT. The encoded protein is CASSVRDNTGELFF.

The V gene is TRBV2, the J gene TRBJ2-3, with a weak D call TRBD2 (5 bases). Trimming shortened V by 4 bases and J by 9 bases, and 20 bases separated the two germline ends. Looked up from germline, CDR1 is SNHLY and CDR2 is FYNNEI. The CDR3 is 15 amino acids. The CDR3 region has the DNA TGTGCCAGCAGTGTCGCTAGCTATAGTCGCGCGACGCAGTATTTT. It encodes CASSVASYSRATQYF.

This chain connects TRBV6-2 or TRBV6-3 to TRBJ1-2; weak D call: TRBD1 (5 bases). V gave up 2 bases and J gave up 1 base, with 8 bases separating them. CDR1 and CDR2 (germline): MNHEY, SVGEGT. CDR3 length equals 14 residues. The CDR3 region is CASSYAGLNYGYTF. The CDR3 bases are TGTGCCAGCAGTTACGCAGGGCTTAACTATGGCTACACCTTC.

The chain couples TRBV6-1 to TRBJ1-1; 8 bases are a match to TRBD1. The CDR3 contains 16 residues. The germline CDR1 and CDR2 sequences are MNHNS and SASEGT. V was pared by 4 bases and J by 2 bases, with 9 bases of the junction left unmatched. CDR3 sequence (DNA): TGTGCCAGCAGTGGCTCGGAGACAGGGGTTAACACTGAAGCTTTCTTT. This sequence encodes CASSGSETGVNTEAFF.

V and J are TRBV6-1 and TRBJ1-4; tentative D call: TRBD1 (6 bases). Germline-derived CDR1 and CDR2 are MNHNS and SASEGT. The V gene lost 2 bases and the J gene lost 8 bases, with 18 bases spanning the gap. The CDR3 is 16 amino acids. CDR3 residues: CASSESKGQNLEKLFF. CDR3 coding DNA: TGTGCCAGCAGTGAATCCAAGGGACAAAACTTGGAAAAACTGTTTTTT.

CDR3 coding DNA: TGCGCCAGCATTCGGTACAATGAGCAGTTCTTC. It yields the protein CASIRYNEQFF. This chain connects TRBV10-1 to TRBJ2-1; D is uncertain. The V end was cut by 7 bases, the J end by 4 bases, with 5 bases between. This CDR3 has 11 residues. In germline, CDR1 is WNHNN, CDR2 SYGVQD (reference sequence).

CDR3: CASSSNRGNYEQYF. CDR3 nucleotide sequence: TGTGCCAGCAGCTCAAACAGGGGGAACTACGAGCAGTACTTC. This chain connects TRBV5-4 to TRBJ2-7; TRBD1 aligns across 8 bases. CDR1 is SGHNT and CDR2 is YYREEE in the germline V gene (reference sequence). Trimming at V came to 3 bases and at J to 3 bases, leaving 5 bases not matched to a gene. This CDR3 comprises 14 residues.

This chain connects TRBV5-1 to TRBJ2-1, with 9 bases aligning to TRBD1. CDR3 length equals 16 residues. Germline CDR1 is SGHRS and CDR2 is YFSETQ. V lost 4 bases to trimming and J lost 3 bases; unmatched junction nucleotides: 8. CDR3 nucleotide sequence: TGCGCCAGCAGCCCACCCGGGACAGGGAACTACAATGAGCAGTTCTTC. Translation gives CASSPPGTGNYNEQFF. The full variable domain, with the rest looked up from reference TRBV5-1 and TRBJ2-1, is KAGVTQTPRYLIKTRGQQVTLSCSPISGHRSVSWYQQTPGQGLQFLFEYFSETQRNKGNFPGRFSGRQFSNSRSEMNVSTLELGDSALYLCASSPPGTGNYNEQFFGPGTRLTVL.

The chain combines TRBV5-8 with TRBJ1-4; TRBD1 is a possible D gene (6 bases). There are 17 residues in the CDR3. Per the germline V gene, CDR1 is SGHTS and CDR2 is YDEGEE. V dropped 1 base and J dropped 0 bases, with 13 bases sitting between them. CDR3 loop: CASSLRGKWTTNEKLFF. The CDR3, as DNA: TGTGCCAGCAGCTTGAGGGGGAAATGGACAACTAATGAAAAACTGTTTTTT.

This clone was seen a single time. The chain has TRBV4-2 and TRBJ1-5, with TRBD1 as a possible D gene (6 bases). Germline CDR1 LGHNA, CDR2 YNFKEQ. The CDR3 extends over 15 amino acids. V lost 1 base to trimming and J lost 4 bases, with 11 bases between them. CDR3 sequence reads: CASSQVSGVNQPQHF. The CDR3 region has the DNA TGTGCCAGCAGCCAAGTATCAGGGGTGAATCAGCCCCAGCATTTT.

The genes are TRBV29-1 and TRBJ1-1; the match to TRBD1 covers 10 bases. CDR1 is SQVTM and CDR2 is ANQGSEA in the germline V gene. Trimming at V came to 7 bases and at J to 0 bases, leaving 11 bases not matched to a gene. The CDR3 consists of 16 residues. The CDR3 loop reads CSAGRGTGVMNTEAFF. The CDR3 region has the DNA TGCAGCGCTGGGAGAGGGACAGGGGTAATGAACACTGAAGCTTTCTTT.

V is TRBV6-2 or TRBV6-3 and J is TRBJ2-1; D uncertain. Germline values: CDR1 MNHEY, CDR2 SVGEGT. CDR3 length: 17 amino acids. The V and J ends lost 1 base and 0 bases respectively, with 13 bases between them. CDR3 protein: CASSYYTVYSSYNEQFF. As DNA, the CDR3 is TGTGCCAGCAGTTACTATACGGTTTATAGCTCCTACAATGAGCAGTTCTTC.

This chain uses TRBV9 with TRBJ2-7, with TRBD1 matching over 8 bases. V was clipped by 4 bases and J by 5 bases; unmatched bases: 8. Germline CDR1 and CDR2: SGDLS and YYNGEE. The CDR3 consists of 14 residues. The CDR3 protein is CASSPRQGKDEQYF. In nucleotides, the CDR3 is TGTGCCAGCAGCCCACGACAGGGGAAAGACGAGCAGTACTTC.

The chain couples TRBV19 to TRBJ1-2, with 10 nucleotides matching TRBD1. The CDR3 contains 13 residues. CDR1 is LNHDA and CDR2 is SQIVND in the germline V gene (reference sequence). V lost 4 bases and J lost 6; bases outside the gene matches: 2. In DNA, the CDR3 is TGTGCCAGTAGTACCGGGACAGGGGATGGCTACACCTTC. Its protein is CASSTGTGDGYTF.

This clone was observed once. V and J are TRBV5-6 and TRBJ2-5; 8 nucleotides align to TRBD2. With V trimmed by 0 bases and J by 5 bases, 6 bases remained unmatched. Germline assignment: CDR1 SGHDT and CDR2 YYEEEE. The CDR3 sequence is 15 residues long. The CDR3 bases are TGTGCCAGCAGCTTGGTTGCGGGGGGAGGCGAGACCCAGTACTTC. Its protein is CASSLVAGGGETQYF.

This clone was counted a few times. V gene TRBV6-2 or TRBV6-3 combines with J gene TRBJ1-1, with 7 bases lining up with TRBD1. CDR1 and CDR2 from the germline V gene are MNHEY and SVGEGT. V was pared by 0 bases and J by 1 base, with 11 bases of the junction left unmatched. The CDR3 is made up of 18 amino acids. The CDR3 DNA follows: TGTGCCAGCAGTTACTCCGCAGCCCGACAGGGATCGAACACTGAAGCTTTCTTT. It yields the protein CASSYSAARQGSNTEAFF.

This clone occurred a few times. The chain recombines TRBV5-1 with TRBJ2-6; TRBD1 matches 9 bases. The CDR3 has 16 residues. Germline assignment: CDR1 SGHRS and CDR2 YFSETQ. Trimming took 6 bases from V and 1 from J; bases not matched to a gene: 5. CDR3 in amino acids: CASTHRGLSGANVLTF. CDR3 in DNA: TGCGCCAGCACGCACAGGGGGCTGTCTGGGGCCAACGTCCTGACTTTC. Full variable domain (missing parts from reference TRBV5-1 and TRBJ2-6): KAGVTQTPRYLIKTRGQQVTLSCSPISGHRSVSWYQQTPGQGLQFLFEYFSETQRNKGNFPGRFSGRQFSNSRSEMNVSTLELGDSALYLCASTHRGLSGANVLTFGAGSRLTVL.

This clone was detected once. The rearrangement uses TRBV19 and TRBJ1-2; maybe TRBD1 (6 bases). The CDR3 extends over 15 amino acids. Germline loops: CDR1 LNHDA, CDR2 SQIVND (reference sequence). The V gene lost 5 bases and the J gene lost 0 bases, with 13 bases spanning the gap. The CDR3 loop reads CASSLTAGANYGYTF. The CDR3 DNA reads as TGTGCCAGTAGTCTGACGGCAGGGGCTAACTATGGCTACACCTTC.

Points on this clone: The junction and the germline gene differ at one end; a read error may be behind it. CDR3 sequence reads: CASSQIPRVAEAFF. The CDR3 DNA reads TGTGCCAGTAGCCAAATTCCCAGGGTGGCTGAAGCTTTCTTT. The J gene is TRBJ1-1, the V gene TRBV3-1 (or the pseudogene TRBV3-2), with D possibly matching TRBD1 (5 bases). Germline V gene lookup returns CDR1 LGHDT and CDR2 YNNKEL (reference sequence). This CDR3 has 14 residues.

The genes are TRBV10-3 and TRBJ1-5, with D possibly TRBD1 on 5 matching bases. Germline V gene lookup returns CDR1 ENHRY and CDR2 SYGVKD. The CDR3 length is 14 residues. V was cut by 4 bases and J by 6 bases, with 13 bases left in between. The CDR3 reads CAISAGVIGQPQHF. The CDR3 DNA follows: TGTGCCATCAGTGCGGGGGTTATCGGTCAGCCCCAGCATTTT.